The rows below give T cell receptor beta chains drawn from one sample of a study of ipilimumab plus nivolumab after autologous stem cell transplantation. The data were produced by immunoSEQ multiplex PCR, yet TCRdb's version contains in-frame clones alone and is incomplete. This sample has tens of thousands of clones, with 86% found just once. The sequencing used PBMCs, collected in a trial of ipilimumab plus nivolumab as post-transplant consolidation. These receptor sequences come from a male donor with diffuse large B-cell lymphoma. Each CDR3 is given with its conserved first and last residue. The D gene is left open where the match is weak. Size tells how often a clone was seen (once, few, many) or the class of an expanded clone, and some rows leave it out.

j_gene: TRBJ1-2
d_gene: TRBD1
abundance: -
v_gene: TRBV6-5
CDR3nt: TGTGCCACGCAGGGTAGGGGGCGAGTAGGGTATGGCTACACCTTC
CDR3aa: CATQGRGRVGYGYTF

j_gene: TRBJ2-7
d_gene: TRBD1
abundance: -
v_gene: TRBV11-2
CDR3nt: TGTGCCAGCAGCTCTTTGCAGGGGGCGGTTAACGAGCAGTACTTC
CDR3aa: CASSSLQGAVNEQYF

j_gene: TRBJ2-5
d_gene: TRBD1
abundance: -
v_gene: TRBV28
CDR3nt: TGTGCCAGCAGTCCCTTATTGCAGGGGGCACGGGAGACCCAGTACTTC
CDR3aa: CASSPLLQGARETQYF

j_gene: TRBJ2-1
d_gene: TRBD2
abundance: -
v_gene: TRBV4-1
CDR3nt: TGCGCCAGCAGCCGCCCTGGGAGAGTAGCGGGGGGCCATTACAATGAGCAGTTCTTC
CDR3aa: CASSRPGRVAGGHYNEQFF

j_gene: TRBJ2-7
d_gene: -
abundance: -
v_gene: TRBV6-6
CDR3nt: TGTGCCAGCAGGCCATACCAGGGCGCCGAGCAGTACTTC
CDR3aa: CASRPYQGAEQYF

j_gene: TRBJ1-5
d_gene: -
abundance: -
v_gene: TRBV18
CDR3nt: TGTGCCAGCTCCCCGGGCCCACAGAAACCCCAGCATTTT
CDR3aa: CASSPGPQKPQHF

j_gene: TRBJ2-7
d_gene: TRBD2
abundance: -
v_gene: TRBV6-1
CDR3nt: TGTGCCAGCAGTCCAGCTAGCGGATACTACGAGCAGTACTTC
CDR3aa: CASSPASGYYEQYF

j_gene: TRBJ1-1
d_gene: -
abundance: -
v_gene: TRBV5-5
CDR3nt: TGTGCCAGCAGACTCGACATCCTCACTGAAGCTTTCTTT
CDR3aa: CASRLDILTEAFF

j_gene: TRBJ1-1
d_gene: -
abundance: -
v_gene: TRBV4-1
CDR3nt: TGCGCCAGCAGCCAGGCTTCAGAAGCTTTCTTT
CDR3aa: CASSQASEAFF

j_gene: TRBJ2-1
d_gene: TRBD2
abundance: -
v_gene: TRBV7-3
CDR3nt: TGTGCCAGCAGCTCCCCCGGGACTAGCGGGGCGCTAAACTACAATGAGCAGTTCTTC
CDR3aa: CASSSPGTSGALNYNEQFF

j_gene: TRBJ2-7
d_gene: -
abundance: -
v_gene: TRBV2
CDR3nt: TGTGCCAGCAGTGAACAGGGGATTCACTCCTACGAGCAGTACTTC
CDR3aa: CASSEQGIHSYEQYF

j_gene: TRBJ1-2
d_gene: -
abundance: -
v_gene: TRBV11-2
CDR3nt: TGTGCCAGCAGCTTAGGTGGTTTGGGGACCCGTGCTACTAACTATGGCTACACCTTC
CDR3aa: CASSLGGLGTRATNYGYTF

j_gene: TRBJ1-2
d_gene: -
abundance: -
v_gene: TRBV7-6
CDR3nt: TGTGCCAGCAGCGAAGGTCCCCGGGCTAACTATGGCTACACCTTC
CDR3aa: CASSEGPRANYGYTF

j_gene: TRBJ2-2
d_gene: -
abundance: once
v_gene: TRBV19
CDR3nt: TGTGCCAGTAGTATGAGTCAAAACACCGGGGAGCTGTTTTTT
CDR3aa: CASSMSQNTGELFF

j_gene: TRBJ2-1
d_gene: -
abundance: -
v_gene: TRBV5-6
CDR3nt: TGTGCCAGCAGCTTGCCGCTGGTCTCGTATGAGCAGTTCTTC
CDR3aa: CASSLPLVSYEQFF

j_gene: TRBJ1-2
d_gene: -
abundance: -
v_gene: TRBV19
CDR3nt: TGTGCCAGTAGCCCGTGGCCGCCGAACTATGGCTACACCTTC
CDR3aa: CASSPWPPNYGYTF

j_gene: TRBJ2-7
d_gene: TRBD1
abundance: -
v_gene: TRBV5-5
CDR3nt: TGTGCCAGCAGCCCAACCGGGGACAGCCCAGCCTCCTACGAGCAGTACTTC
CDR3aa: CASSPTGDSPASYEQYF

j_gene: TRBJ1-1
d_gene: -
abundance: -
v_gene: TRBV2
CDR3nt: TGTGCCAGCAGTGAGTCCATTTACACTGAAGCTTTCTTT
CDR3aa: CASSESIYTEAFF